A single sample is the source of the 22 T cell receptor beta chains below, sequenced in a study of blood T cells in healthy people across ages. For the second PCR, which ran for about 7 to 11 cycles, a sample-barcoded 5' primer and a J-beta primer mix were used. Using its own MiXCR run on the 5' RACE reads, TCRdb lists one record per CDR3 protein. The profile shows 650,000 to 1,000,000 distinct CDR3 sequences, about 34% of them singletons. The sample was blood. Every receptor here comes from a man younger than 35 in good health.

This chain links TRBV6-5 with TRBJ2-7, with D perhaps matching TRBD1 or TRBD2 (6 bases each). The J call is uncertain, as TRBJ2-5 better fits the DNA end. Germline lookup yields CDR1 MNHEY and CDR2 SVGAGI. There are 17 residues in the CDR3. CDR3 nucleotides: TGTGCCAGCAGTTTCCGCGGGGCGCACAGGGCCCAAATGACCCAGTACTTC. Residues: CASSFRGAHRAQMTQYF.

CDR3 in amino acids: CATSREDRVYNEQYF. In nucleotides, the CDR3 is TGTGCCACCAGCAGAGAGGACAGGGTATACAATGAGCAGTACTTC. The chain uses TRBV15 and TRBJ2-1, with 8 positions matching TRBD1. The J call may be mistaken, given a closer DNA end match to TRBJ2-7. CDR3 length: 15 amino acids. Germline values: CDR1 LNHNV, CDR2 YYDKDF (reference sequence).

A few counts support this clonotype. At one end, the junction sequence differs from germline, possibly due to a read error. J is TRBJ1-1 and V is TRBV9; D is unclear. CDR1 is SGDLS and CDR2 is YYNGEE in the germline V gene. CDR3 size: 13 residues. The CDR3 spells CASGVDKNTEAFF. CDR3 nucleotide sequence: TGTGCCAGCGGCGTAGACAAGAACACTGAAGCTTTCTTT.

As for this clonotype: A clone one base away is much larger, so this may be a read error. The chain recombines TRBV29-1 with TRBJ2-7; TRBD1 might be the D (6 bases). With 7 bases removed from V and 4 bases from J, the gap between germline ends came to 17 bases. The germline V gene has CDR1 SQVTM and CDR2 ANQGSEA. The CDR3 is 13 residues long. The CDR3 is CSALSGTWYEQYF. DNA for the CDR3: TGCAGCGCCCTTTCCGGGACATGGTACGAGCAGTACTTC.

The rearrangement uses TRBV19 and TRBJ2-3; D might be TRBD1 (6 bases). This CDR3 comprises 13 residues. Deletions cut 7 bases from V and 2 bases from J, with 10 bases between. Germline V gene data show CDR1 as LNHDA and CDR2 as SQIVND (reference sequence). The CDR3 region is CASNQGITDTQYF. The CDR3 nucleotides are TGTGCCAGTAATCAGGGGATCACAGATACGCAGTATTTT.

The rearrangement links TRBV3-1 to TRBJ2-1; 7 bases align to TRBD1. The CDR3 totals 16 residues. Germline CDR1 and CDR2: LGHDT and YNNKEL (reference sequence). Germline trimming cut 1 base from V and 6 bases from J; bases unmatched to any gene: 9. DNA for the CDR3: TGTGCCAGCAGCCAAGTGCCAGGGGGATTGGTCAATGAGCAGTTCTTC. Translated: CASSQVPGGLVNEQFF.

The chain employs TRBV20-1 and TRBJ1-5; TRBD1 matches 8 bases. CDR3 length: 15 amino acids. V was pared by 6 bases and J by 4 bases, with 11 bases of the junction left unmatched. Germline lookup yields CDR1 DFQATT and CDR2 SNEGSKA (reference sequence). The CDR3 region has the DNA TGCAGTGCCCTCCCGGGCGGGACAGGAAATCAGCCCCAGCATTTT. Translated: CSALPGGTGNQPQHF.

This clonotype was seen more than once but under ten times. The chain is built from TRBV12-3 or TRBV12-4 and TRBJ2-3, with TRBD1 matching 8 bases. This CDR3 spans 16 amino acids. J lost 0 bases, V lost 6 bases, and 8 bases had no gene match. For the CDR3, the DNA is TGTGCCAGCAGCCCTTGGACAGGGAGAAGCACAGATACGCAGTATTTT. The encoded protein is CASSPWTGRSTDTQYF.

Turning to this clonotype: A much larger clone differs from this one at a single base, so this may be a read error. The V gene is TRBV6-5, the J gene TRBJ2-5; weak D call: TRBD2 (5 bases). Germline-derived CDR1 and CDR2 are MNHEY and SVGAGI. CDR3 size: 14 residues. The CDR3 loop reads CACRRTSFQETQYF. The CDR3 nucleotides are TGTGCCTGCAGAAGAACTAGTTTCCAAGAGACCCAGTACTTC.

This clonotype appeared a few times. The chain links TRBV4-2 to TRBJ1-6; D uncertain. Trimming removed 0 bases from V and 13 bases from J, with 10 bases in between. The germline V gene has CDR1 LGHNA and CDR2 YNFKEQ. The CDR3 sequence is 13 residues long. CDR3 residues: CASSQDYDWPLHF. The DNA for the CDR3 is TGTGCCAGCAGCCAAGACTACGATTGGCCCCTCCACTTT.

Remarks on this clonotype: A read error may explain this, as a much larger clone is one base away. The chain combines TRBV29-1 with TRBJ1-2, with a tentative D call TRBD1 (5 bases). V was trimmed by 7 bases and J by 5 bases, leaving 14 bases between them. The CDR3 covers 12 residues. The V gene's germline CDR1 is SQVTM and CDR2 ANQGSEA. DNA of the CDR3: TGCAGCGCGGAGGAGAGGACATATGGCTACACCTTC. Residues: CSAEERTYGYTF.

This CDR3 reads CSAGTGEGATEAFF. Here the CDR3 DNA reads TGCAGTGCTGGGACAGGGGAAGGGGCCACTGAAGCTTTCTTT. V usage is TRBV20-1 and J usage is TRBJ1-1; 10 bases fit TRBD1. J was trimmed by 4 bases and V by 5 bases; bases with no gene match: 7. Germline CDR1 is DFQATT and CDR2 is SNEGSKA (reference sequence). The CDR3 runs 14 residues.

In its sample, this clonotype was seen a few times. The rearrangement uses TRBV10-3 and TRBJ2-6; D perhaps matches TRBD1 (6 bases). The V end lost 7 bases, the J end lost 1 base, and 17 bases lay between the germline ends. Germline CDR1 is ENHRY and CDR2 is SYGVKD. This CDR3 is built from 17 residues. The CDR3 here is CAINTRQASSGANVLTF. In nucleotides, the CDR3 is TGTGCCATCAACACCAGACAGGCTAGTTCTGGGGCCAACGTCCTGACTTTC.

The CDR3, as DNA: TGTGCCAGCAGCCCCGAGGGTGCCCATGGCTACACCTTC. It yields the protein CASSPEGAHGYTF. The chain recombines TRBV7-2 with TRBJ1-2; no clear D gene. V lost 5 bases, J lost 6 bases, and 13 bases lay in between. Germline V lookup: CDR1 SGHTA, CDR2 FQGNSA. This CDR3 contains 13 residues. Full variable domain (rest looked up from reference TRBV7-2 and TRBJ1-2): GAGVSQSPSNKVTEKGKDVELRCDPISGHTALYWYRQSLGQGLEFLIYFQGNSAPDKSGLPSDRFSAERTGGSVSTLTIQRTQQEDSAVYLCASSPEGAHGYTFGSGTRLTVV.

The rearrangement uses TRBV7-3 and TRBJ2-1; 8 bases fit TRBD2. CDR3 length: 13 amino acids. The J segment lost 7 bases and the V segment lost 8 bases, leaving 7 bases of the junction unmatched. Germline loops: CDR1 SGHTA, CDR2 FQGTGA. CDR3 DNA: TGTGCCAGCCGAGCCCCGGGGGGGAATGAGCAGTTCTTC. Its protein is CASRAPGGNEQFF.

V is TRBV9 and J is TRBJ2-3; TRBD1 matches 7 bases. CDR1 and CDR2 from the germline V gene are SGDLS and YYNGEE. CDR3 length equals 15 residues. Trimming removed 3 bases from V and 0 bases from J; junction bases left unmatched: 4. The DNA of the CDR3 is TGTGCCAGCAGCGGCCGGGACAGTAGCACAGATACGCAGTATTTT. Translating gives CASSGRDSSTDTQYF. The full variable domain, in which reference TRBV9 and TRBJ2-3 provide the parts outside the CDR3, is DSGVTQTPKHLITATGQRVTLRCSPRSGDLSVYWYQQSLDQGLQFLIQYYNGEERAKGNILERFSAQQFPDLHSELNLSSLELGDSALYFCASSGRDSSTDTQYFGPGTRLTVL.

The count of this clonotype is one. A read error may produce the germline difference seen at one junction end. The rearrangement joins TRBV20-1 to TRBJ2-4; TRBD1 might be the D (6 bases). TRBJ2-7 explains the end of the DNA better; the J call may be wrong. In germline, CDR1 is DFQATT, CDR2 SNEGSKA (reference sequence). CDR3 length: 11 amino acids. Here the CDR3 reads CSTRTGYEQYF. The CDR3 DNA reads TGCAGTACTAGAACAGGGTACGAGCAGTACTTC.

This clonotype was detected ten times or more. The genes are TRBV12-3 or TRBV12-4 and TRBJ2-3; D is uncertain. V was shortened by 7 bases and J by 0 bases, with 17 bases between the two germline ends. This CDR3 contains 16 residues. The chain's CDR3 is CASTSWAQASTDTQYF. CDR3 nucleotides: TGTGCCAGCACTTCTTGGGCCCAGGCTAGCACAGATACGCAGTATTTT.

The gene calls are TRBV5-1 and TRBJ2-1; 10 positions agree with TRBD1. The germline V gene encodes CDR1 SGHRS and CDR2 YFSETQ. The CDR3 extends over 14 amino acids. Losses at the gene ends were 4 bases for V and 7 bases for J; bases not matched to a gene: 5. The CDR3: CASSAGQGVNEQFF. The CDR3 DNA reads as TGCGCCAGCAGCGCAGGACAGGGGGTGAATGAGCAGTTCTTC. Combining the CDR3 with reference TRBV5-1 and TRBJ2-1 gives the whole variable domain KAGVTQTPRYLIKTRGQQVTLSCSPISGHRSVSWYQQTPGQGLQFLFEYFSETQRNKGNFPGRFSGRQFSNSRSEMNVSTLELGDSALYLCASSAGQGVNEQFFGPGTRLTVL.

As to this clonotype: A much larger clone lies a single base off, so this may be a read error. The chain employs TRBV12-3 or TRBV12-4 and TRBJ1-5; D call uncertain. V lost 6 bases, J lost 7 bases, and 16 bases lay in between. This CDR3 contains 14 residues. The CDR3 DNA follows: TGTGCCAGCAGAACCGGACGGGCGGGGCAGCCCCAGCATTTT. It encodes CASRTGRAGQPQHF.

This clonotype was seen a few times. CDR3 DNA: TGCGCCAGCAGCTTGGTAGGGCCTAATTCACCCCTCCACTTT. Protein sequence: CASSLVGPNSPLHF. The rearrangement uses TRBV5-1 and TRBJ1-6, with D uncertain. The V gene lost 0 bases and the J gene lost 6 bases, with 7 bases spanning the gap. Per the germline V gene, CDR1 is SGHRS and CDR2 is YFSETQ. The length of the CDR3 is 14 residues.

This clonotype has just a few counts. The chain is built from TRBV7-8 and TRBJ2-7; 7 bases map to TRBD2. CDR1 is SGHVS and CDR2 is FQNEAQ in the germline V gene. V lost 3 bases, J lost 4 bases, and 9 bases stayed unmatched. This CDR3 is 15 amino acids long. CDR3 nucleotide sequence: TGTGCCAGCAGCTTTGCCTTCCGGGGGGATTACGAGCAGTACTTC. Translated, it gives CASSFAFRGDYEQYF.